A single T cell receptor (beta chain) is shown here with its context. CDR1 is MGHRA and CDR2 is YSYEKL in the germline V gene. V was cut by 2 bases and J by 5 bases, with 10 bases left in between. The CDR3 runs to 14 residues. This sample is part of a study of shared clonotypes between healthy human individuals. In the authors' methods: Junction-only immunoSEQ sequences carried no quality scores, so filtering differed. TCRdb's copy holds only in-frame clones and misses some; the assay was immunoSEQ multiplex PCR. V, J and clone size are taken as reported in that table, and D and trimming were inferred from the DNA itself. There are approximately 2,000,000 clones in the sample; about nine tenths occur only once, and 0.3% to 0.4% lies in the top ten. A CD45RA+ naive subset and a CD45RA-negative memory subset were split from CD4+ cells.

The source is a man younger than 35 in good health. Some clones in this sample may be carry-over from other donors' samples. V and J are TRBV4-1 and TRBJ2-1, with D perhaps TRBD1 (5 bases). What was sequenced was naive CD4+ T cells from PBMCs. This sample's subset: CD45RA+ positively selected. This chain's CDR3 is CASSQIDSNNEQFF. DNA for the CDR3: TGCGCCAGCAGCCAAATCGACAGCAACAATGAGCAGTTCTTC.